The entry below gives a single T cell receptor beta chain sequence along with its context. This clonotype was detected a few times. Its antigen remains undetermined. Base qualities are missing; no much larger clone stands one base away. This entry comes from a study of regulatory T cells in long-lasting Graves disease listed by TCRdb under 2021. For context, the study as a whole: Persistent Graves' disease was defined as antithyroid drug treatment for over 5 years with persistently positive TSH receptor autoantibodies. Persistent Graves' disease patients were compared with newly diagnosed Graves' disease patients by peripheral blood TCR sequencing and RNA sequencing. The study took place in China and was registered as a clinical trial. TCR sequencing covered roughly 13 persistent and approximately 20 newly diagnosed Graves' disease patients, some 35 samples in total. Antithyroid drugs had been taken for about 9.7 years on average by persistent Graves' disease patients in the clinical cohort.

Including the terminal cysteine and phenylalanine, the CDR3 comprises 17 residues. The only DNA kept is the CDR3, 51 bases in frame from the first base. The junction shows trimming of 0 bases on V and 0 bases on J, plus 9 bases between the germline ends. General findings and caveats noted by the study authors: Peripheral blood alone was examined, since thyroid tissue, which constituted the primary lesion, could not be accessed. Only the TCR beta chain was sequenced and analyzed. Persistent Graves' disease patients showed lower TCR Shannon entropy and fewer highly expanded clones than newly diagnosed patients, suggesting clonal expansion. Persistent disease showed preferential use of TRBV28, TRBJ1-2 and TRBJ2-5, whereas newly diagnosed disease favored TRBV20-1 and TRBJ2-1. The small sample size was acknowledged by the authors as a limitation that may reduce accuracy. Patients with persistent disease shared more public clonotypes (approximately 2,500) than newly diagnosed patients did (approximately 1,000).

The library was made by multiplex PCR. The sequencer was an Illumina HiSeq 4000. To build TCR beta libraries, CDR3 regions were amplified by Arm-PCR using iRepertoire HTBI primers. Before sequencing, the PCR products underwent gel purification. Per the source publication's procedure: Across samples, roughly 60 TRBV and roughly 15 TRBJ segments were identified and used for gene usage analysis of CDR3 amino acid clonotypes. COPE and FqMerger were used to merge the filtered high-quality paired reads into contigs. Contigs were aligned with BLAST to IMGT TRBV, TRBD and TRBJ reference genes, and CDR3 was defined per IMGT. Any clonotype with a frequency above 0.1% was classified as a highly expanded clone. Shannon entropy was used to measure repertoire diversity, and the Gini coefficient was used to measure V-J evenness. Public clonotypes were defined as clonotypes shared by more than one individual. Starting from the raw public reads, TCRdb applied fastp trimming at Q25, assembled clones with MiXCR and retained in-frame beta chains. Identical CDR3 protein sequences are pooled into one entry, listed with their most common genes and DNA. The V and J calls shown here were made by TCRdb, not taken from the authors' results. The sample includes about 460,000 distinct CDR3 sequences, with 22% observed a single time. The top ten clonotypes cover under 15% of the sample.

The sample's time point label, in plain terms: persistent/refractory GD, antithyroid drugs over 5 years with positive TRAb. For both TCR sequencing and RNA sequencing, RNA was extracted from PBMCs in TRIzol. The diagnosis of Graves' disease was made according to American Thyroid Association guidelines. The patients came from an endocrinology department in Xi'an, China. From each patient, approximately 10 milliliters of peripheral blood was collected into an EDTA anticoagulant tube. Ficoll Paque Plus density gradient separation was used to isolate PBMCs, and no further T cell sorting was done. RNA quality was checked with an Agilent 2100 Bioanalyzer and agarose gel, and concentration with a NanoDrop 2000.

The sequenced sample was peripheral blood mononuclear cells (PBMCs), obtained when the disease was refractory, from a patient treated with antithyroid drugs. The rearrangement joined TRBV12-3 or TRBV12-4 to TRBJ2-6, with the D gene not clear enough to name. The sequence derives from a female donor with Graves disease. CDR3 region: CASSLARPFSGANVLTF. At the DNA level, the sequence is TGTGCCAGCAGTTTAGCTAGACCTTTCTCTGGGGCCAACGTCCTGACTTTC.